A selection of T cell receptor beta chains follows, all from one sample in a study of neurological immune-mediated disorders. MiXCR, applied by TCRdb to the 5' RACE reads, yields one record per CDR3 protein. Altogether around 69,000 distinct CDR3 sequences are present, roughly a tenth being singletons, with the ten largest covering 9.5% to 10%. What was sequenced was PBMCs. The receptors shown here come from a man aged 30-40 years in good health. The CDR3 runs from the conserved cysteine through the conserved F or W. D genes are given only for firm matches. The listing skips clone size in some rows; elsewhere it reads once, few, many or a size class.

D gene,J gene,clone size,V gene,CDR3 protein,CDR3 DNA
-,TRBJ2-2,many,TRBV5-5,CASSLFGTATGELFF,TGTGCCAGCAGCTTGTTCGGTACAGCCACCGGGGAGCTGTTTTTT
-,TRBJ1-5,few,TRBV12-3/TRBV12-4,CANSPTTDSNQPQHF,TGTGCCAACAGTCCCACGACGGATAGCAATCAGCCCCAGCATTTT
TRBD1,TRBJ2-5,-,TRBV24-1,CATSDTGTGDGETQYF,TGTGCCACCAGTGACACCGGGACAGGGGACGGAGAGACCCAGTACTTC
TRBD1,TRBJ1-3,many,TRBV12-3/TRBV12-4,CASSDPQGYSGNTIYF,TGTGCCAGCAGTGACCCACAGGGGTACTCTGGAAACACCATATATTTT
-,TRBJ2-7,-,TRBV7-2,CASKASGESYEQYF,TGTGCCAGCAAAGCGTCGGGGGAGAGCTACGAGCAGTACTTC
-,TRBJ1-4,-,TRBV28,CANVRGDGEKLFF,TGTGCCAACGTTCGTGGGGATGGGGAAAAACTGTTTTTT
-,TRBJ1-3,-,TRBV15,CATGRAGGDLSGRNTIYF,TGTGCCACCGGCAGGGCCGGAGGGGACCTATCAGGTCGGAACACCATATATTTT
TRBD1,TRBJ1-6,many,TRBV11-2,CASSSSGTGISPLHF,TGTGCCAGCAGCTCCAGTGGGACAGGGATTTCACCCCTCCACTTT
-,TRBJ1-2,many,TRBV5-1,CASSLETPYGYTF,TGCGCCAGCAGCTTGGAGACACCGTATGGCTACACCTTC
-,TRBJ1-5,many,TRBV12-3/TRBV12-4,CASTRGTNQPQHF,TGTGCCAGCACCAGGGGTACCAATCAGCCCCAGCATTTT
-,TRBJ1-1,many,TRBV5-1,CASSYRARGTEAFF,TGCGCCAGCAGCTACAGGGCCCGGGGCACTGAAGCTTTCTTT
TRBD1,TRBJ1-2,many,TRBV5-4,CASTKGQGRSYGYTF,TGTGCCAGCACCAAGGGACAGGGAAGGAGCTATGGCTACACCTTC
TRBD1,TRBJ2-7,many,TRBV28,CASSFPGTGLVRF,TGTGCCAGCAGTTTCCCCGGGACAGGCTTGGTCCGCTTC
-,TRBJ2-7,many,TRBV6-2/TRBV6-3,CASSTRTQRTYEQYF,TGTGCCAGCAGTACACGGACACAACGAACCTACGAGCAGTACTTC
TRBD2,TRBJ2-1,many,TRBV20-1,CSAVAGVPNNEQFF,TGCAGTGCCGTAGCGGGAGTCCCCAACAATGAGCAGTTCTTC
-,TRBJ2-1,many,TRBV3-1,CASSQDIGSGYNEQFF,TGTGCCAGCAGCCAAGATATCGGGAGTGGGTACAATGAGCAGTTCTTC
TRBD1,TRBJ1-1,many,TRBV5-5,CASRLIPGQGPTEAFF,TGTGCCAGCAGGCTTATCCCGGGACAGGGGCCCACTGAAGCTTTCTTT
TRBD2,TRBJ2-3,many,TRBV14,CASSHRGLASTDTQYF,TGTGCCAGCAGCCATCGTGGACTAGCGTCTACAGATACGCAGTATTTT
TRBD2,TRBJ2-1,many,TRBV5-1,CASSYVGGRMGDEQFF,TGCGCCAGCAGCTACGTTGGCGGGAGAATGGGTGATGAGCAGTTCTTC
-,TRBJ2-7,many,TRBV5-1,CASSLGQRTSEQYF,TGCGCCAGCAGCTTGGGGCAGAGAACTTCCGAGCAGTACTTC
-,TRBJ2-1,many,TRBV29-1,CSHRRGSYNEQFF,TGCAGCCACAGGAGGGGGTCCTACAATGAGCAGTTCTTC
-,TRBJ2-5,many,TRBV5-5,CASSDVPGVQETQYF,TGTGCCAGCAGCGATGTTCCGGGAGTCCAAGAGACCCAGTACTTC
-,TRBJ2-7,many,TRBV4-2,CASTTEVGLGGYEQYF,TGTGCCAGCACTACCGAGGTGGGGCTAGGGGGCTACGAGCAGTACTTC
-,TRBJ1-4,many,TRBV5-1,CASSFGSGRELFF,TGCGCCAGCAGCTTCGGGTCGGGACGAGAACTGTTTTTT
-,TRBJ2-3,few,TRBV7-7,CASSLGESGADTQYF,TGTGCCAGCAGTCTAGGGGAGAGCGGCGCAGATACGCAGTATTTT
TRBD2,TRBJ2-4,many,TRBV4-2,CASSQDSGTLNIQYF,TGTGCCAGCAGCCAAGATAGCGGGACACTAAACATTCAGTACTTC
-,TRBJ1-2,many,TRBV7-8,CASSVQRTNYGYTF,TGTGCCAGCAGCGTGCAGAGGACGAACTATGGCTACACCTTC
-,TRBJ2-5,many,TRBV20-1,CSALYGVQETQYF,TGCAGTGCCCTATATGGGGTACAAGAGACCCAGTACTTC
TRBD2,TRBJ2-1,many,TRBV7-9,CARRTGTSGSLNYNEQFF,TGTGCCAGAAGAACCGGGACTAGCGGGAGTCTGAACTACAATGAGCAGTTCTTC